The 22 T cell receptor beta chains below come from one sample, sequenced in a study of T-cell memory formation after mild COVID-19. TCRdb redid the calling of the 5' RACE reads with MiXCR, one entry per CDR3 protein. The sample yields over 350,000 distinct CDR3 sequences, roughly 24% seen once. Sequences were obtained from PBMCs or a T cell subset sorted from them (not recorded which). These receptors were taken from an adult woman who had mild COVID-19 (a few samples of this study predate the infection). Cell type and time point are not known.

This clonotype was counted between two and nine times. J is TRBJ2-7 and V is TRBV5-4, with 10 positions matching TRBD2. This CDR3 comprises 15 residues. CDR1 is SGHNT and CDR2 is YYREEE in the germline V gene (reference sequence). V lost 4 bases to trimming and J lost 6 bases; unmatched junction nucleotides: 10. The DNA for the CDR3 is TGTGCCAGCAGCCATTCTAGCGGGAGCCGTCTCGAGCAGTACTTC. Its protein product is CASSHSSGSRLEQYF.

The genes are TRBV29-1 and TRBJ1-1, with D tentatively TRBD1 (5 bases). V lost 2 bases and J 11 bases, leaving 18 bases between the germline ends. This CDR3 region has 13 residues. CDR1 is SQVTM and CDR2 is ANQGSEA in the germline V gene. The CDR3 coding sequence is TGCAGCGTTGAATATGGGGCCTCTACGTCGGCTTTCTTT. Its translation: CSVEYGASTSAFF.

The chain combines TRBV5-6 with TRBJ2-6; D gene unclear. In germline, CDR1 is SGHDT, CDR2 YYEEEE. The CDR3 contains 17 residues. Trimming cost V 1 base and J 1 base, with 12 bases left between them. The CDR3 DNA reads as TGTGCCAGCAGCTTGTTTGCCGGTCCTTCTGGGGCCAACGTCCTGACTTTC. Its protein product is CASSLFAGPSGANVLTF.

The chain uses TRBV2 and TRBJ2-5; perhaps TRBD1 as D (5 bases). Looked up from germline, CDR1 is SNHLY and CDR2 is FYNNEI. The CDR3 is 16 amino acids. The ends were cut back, 2 bases at V and 5 bases at J, with 18 bases in the middle. The CDR3 DNA reads TGTGCCAGCAGTGAAAGGGGTAGCTGGGCGTTGGAGACCCAGTACTTC. Its protein is CASSERGSWALETQYF.

This clonotype was seen a handful of times. The chain recombines TRBV20-1 with TRBJ2-1, with a weak D call TRBD2 (6 bases). Germline CDR1 and CDR2: DFQATT and SNEGSKA (reference sequence). The CDR3 is 16 residues long. V lost 3 bases to trimming and J lost 4 bases, with 19 bases between them. The CDR3 spells CSARTVIAAHYNEQFF. CDR3 sequence (DNA): TGCAGTGCTAGGACCGTCATAGCGGCCCATTACAATGAGCAGTTCTTC.

This clonotype was picked up a small number of times. This chain joins TRBV7-4 and TRBJ1-1; TRBD1 might be the D (5 bases). Germline CDR1 is SGHVT and CDR2 is SQSDAQ. V was trimmed by 5 bases and J by 3 bases, leaving 19 bases between them. The CDR3 consists of 16 residues. CDR3 nucleotide sequence: TGTGCCAGCAGCCCCTCGGGAGGCCAGGGAGACACTGAAGCTTTCTTT. Amino acid sequence: CASSPSGGQGDTEAFF.

V usage is TRBV5-1 and J usage is TRBJ2-7; no reliable D call. The ends were cut back, 3 bases at V and 6 bases at J, with 7 bases in the middle. The V gene's germline CDR1 is SGHRS and CDR2 YFSETQ. The length of the CDR3 is 11 residues. The CDR3 is CASSSWGEQYF. The CDR3 DNA is TGCGCCAGCAGCTCTTGGGGCGAGCAGTACTTC.

This chain joins TRBV20-1 and TRBJ1-2; 11 nucleotides match TRBD1. The CDR3 totals 14 residues. Germline V CDR1 and CDR2: DFQATT, SNEGSKA (reference sequence). V dropped 4 bases and J dropped 4; count of bases not matched to a gene: 5. CDR3 coding DNA: TGCAGTGCTACGGACAGGGGGCATAGCTATGGCTACACCTTC. It encodes CSATDRGHSYGYTF.

This clonotype was counted between two and nine times. V is TRBV29-1 and J is TRBJ1-2; D remains ambiguous. V lost 5 bases and J 4 bases, leaving 11 bases between the germline ends. There are 12 residues in the CDR3. Germline V gene sequence: CDR1 SQVTM, CDR2 ANQGSEA. CDR3: CSVSEDVYGYTF. CDR3 nucleotide sequence: TGCAGCGTTAGTGAGGATGTCTATGGCTACACCTTC. Complete variable domain (other parts from reference TRBV29-1 and TRBJ1-2): SAVISQKPSRDICQRGTSLTIQCQVDSQVTMMFWYRQQPGQSLTLIATANQGSEATYESGFVIDKFPISRPNLTFSTLTVSNMSPEDSSIYLCSVSEDVYGYTFGSGTRLTVV.

This clonotype was observed once. The chain has TRBV7-9 and TRBJ1-2; D is perhaps TRBD1 (5 bases). There are 14 residues in the CDR3. Trimming cost V 2 bases and J 0 bases, with 7 bases left between them. Germline V gene lookup returns CDR1 SEHNR and CDR2 FQNEAQ (reference sequence). The CDR3 reads CASSLQTANYGYTF. CDR3 bases: TGTGCCAGCAGCTTACAGACAGCTAACTATGGCTACACCTTC.

The rearrangement uses TRBV3-1 and TRBJ1-2; D remains ambiguous. Trimming stripped 9 bases from V and 4 bases from J, with 12 bases between. Per germline, CDR1 LGHDT and CDR2 YNNKEL (reference sequence). The CDR3 extends over 12 amino acids. The CDR3 DNA follows: TGTGCCAGTGGGCGGTTCGGCTATGGCTACACCTTC. Protein sequence: CASGRFGYGYTF.

The chain employs TRBV25-1 and TRBJ2-3, with a tentative D call TRBD1 (5 bases). Trimming took 6 bases from V and 4 from J, leaving 14 bases between them. In germline, CDR1 is MGHDK, CDR2 SYGVNS. The CDR3 is 14 amino acids. CDR3 in DNA: TGTGCCAGCAGCTTGGGGCTAGATCCAGATACGCAGTATTTT. Translation gives CASSLGLDPDTQYF.

This clonotype was recorded many times. The junction does not match germline at one end; this may be a read error. The chain is built from TRBV5-1 and TRBJ2-2, with D possibly being TRBD1 or TRBD2 (6 bases each). In germline, CDR1 is SGHRS, CDR2 YFSETQ. The CDR3 totals 15 residues. CDR3 bases: TGTGCCAGCAGCTTAGGGGGGCGTGGCACCGGGGAGCTGTTTTTT. Its protein is CASSLGGRGTGELFF.

This sequence joins TRBV7-9 and TRBJ2-3; D remains ambiguous. CDR1 SEHNR and CDR2 FQNEAQ come from the germline V gene (reference sequence). CDR3 length: 13 amino acids. V lost 4 bases and J lost 9, with 14 bases in between. CDR3 nucleotide sequence: TGTGCCAGCAGCTCCAGCCCGGCATTGACGCAGTATTTT. Protein: CASSSSPALTQYF. The whole variable domain, remainder taken from reference TRBV7-9 and TRBJ2-3, is DTGVSQNPRHKITKRGQNVTFRCDPISEHNRLYWYRQTLGQGPEFLTYFQNEAQLEKSRLLSDRFSAERPKGSFSTLEIQRTEQGDSAMYLCASSSSPALTQYFGPGTRLTVL.

This clonotype was counted between two and nine times. The chain employs TRBV12-5 and TRBJ2-1; TRBD2 matches 10 bases. This CDR3 contains 18 residues. The J segment lost 5 bases and the V segment lost 5 bases, leaving 15 bases of the junction unmatched. Germline loops: CDR1 LGHNT, CDR2 FRNRAP. The CDR3 DNA sequence: TGTGCTAGTGGTGACTCGAAGGGGCCAGGACTAGCGGACAATGAGCAGTTCTTC. Translating gives CASGDSKGPGLADNEQFF. Based on the CDR3 plus reference TRBV12-5 and TRBJ2-1, the full variable domain is DARVTQTPRHKVTEMGQEVTMRCQPILGHNTVFWYRQTMMQGLELLAYFRNRAPLDDSGMPKDRFSAEMPDATLATLKIQPSEPRDSAVYFCASGDSKGPGLADNEQFFGPGTRLTVL.

This clonotype was seen only a few times. The chain carries TRBV6-5 and TRBJ2-7; tentative D call: TRBD2 (5 bases). The CDR3 is 14 residues long. The germline CDR1 and CDR2 sequences are MNHEY and SVGAGI. The V gene lost 8 bases and the J gene lost 3 bases, with 17 bases spanning the gap. The CDR3 DNA reads TGTGCCAGCCGCAGACGTTGGACTGACTACGAGCAGTACTTC. This gives the protein CASRRRWTDYEQYF.

V gene TRBV2 combines with J gene TRBJ2-1, with a tentative D call TRBD1 (5 bases). Germline V gives CDR1 SNHLY, CDR2 FYNNEI. This CDR3 comprises 13 residues. With 6 bases removed from V and 4 bases from J, the gap between germline ends came to 10 bases. The CDR3 spells CASRADRYNEQFF. CDR3 nucleotide sequence: TGTGCCAGCAGAGCAGACAGATACAATGAGCAGTTCTTC.

This clonotype was detected only a few times. The CDR3 sequence: CATLGRGQGDYEQYF. CDR3 nucleotide sequence: TGTGCCACCTTGGGGCGGGGACAGGGAGACTACGAGCAGTACTTC. The chain joins TRBV10-3 to TRBJ2-7, with 9 bases matching TRBD1. This CDR3 comprises 15 residues. The germline V gene encodes CDR1 ENHRY and CDR2 SYGVKD. Trimming cost V 10 bases and J 3 bases; bases outside gene matches: 13.

The chain joins TRBV3-1 to TRBJ2-1; no clear D gene. CDR3 length: 13 amino acids. Germline lookup yields CDR1 LGHDT and CDR2 YNNKEL (reference sequence). Trimming left V 1 base short and J 7 bases short, with 8 bases between. This CDR3 is CASSQGPGNEQFF. CDR3 nucleotide sequence: TGTGCCAGCAGCCAAGGGCCGGGTAATGAGCAGTTCTTC.

This clonotype was observed a handful of times. V and J are TRBV5-4 and TRBJ2-5; TRBD1 agrees at 7 bases. This CDR3 region has 15 residues. V trimming: 6 bases; J trimming: 0 bases; junction bases outside the gene matches: 8. CDR1 and CDR2 (germline): SGHNT, YYREEE (reference sequence). CDR3: CASNQGGRYQETQYF. Here the CDR3 DNA reads TGTGCCAGCAACCAAGGGGGCCGCTACCAAGAGACCCAGTACTTC.

In its sample, this clonotype was seen a few times. The genes are TRBV29-1 and TRBJ2-6; 8 positions match TRBD1. The CDR3 length is 16 residues. Germline V gives CDR1 SQVTM, CDR2 ANQGSEA. V dropped 6 bases and J dropped 4; count of bases not matched to a gene: 11. The CDR3 coding sequence is TGCAGCGTCGCCGCCCCAGGGGGCGGAGGGGCCAACGTCCTGACTTTC. Its protein product is CSVAAPGGGGANVLTF.

This clonotype was picked up a small number of times. J is TRBJ1-1 and V is TRBV2; D unclear. The V end was cut by 8 bases, the J end by 1 base, with 14 bases between. This CDR3 spans 14 amino acids. Germline V gene sequence: CDR1 SNHLY, CDR2 FYNNEI. The CDR3 DNA reads as TGTGCCAGCGACCAATTAACCAGGAACACTGAAGCTTTCTTT. Protein: CASDQLTRNTEAFF. Full variable domain (remainder filled in from reference TRBV2 and TRBJ1-1): EPEVTQTPSHQVTQMGQEVILRCVPISNHLYFYWYRQILGQKVEFLVSFYNNEISEKSEIFDDQFSVERPDGSNFTLKIRSTKLEDSAMYFCASDQLTRNTEAFFGQGTRLTVV.